This T cell receptor beta chain was documented in a study of regulatory T cells in long-lasting Graves disease. iRepertoire HTBI primers and Arm-PCR of CDR3 regions built TCR beta libraries. TCRdb reanalysed the multiplex PCR reads using MiXCR and keeps one entry per CDR3 protein. Of roughly 560,000 distinct CDR3 sequences detected, about 12% appear once; the ten largest clones hold almost 9%. This clonotype was observed many times. Time point denoted: newly diagnosed GD, antithyroid drugs for less than 3 months. RNA from PBMCs was the source of the TCR library. The CDR3 is 19 amino acids. V shed 3 bases and J 3 bases; nucleotides not matched to a gene: 12. These data also formed part of another study, on T cells in Graves' hyperthyroidism and ophthalmopathy.

The rearrangement links TRBV12-3 or TRBV12-4 to TRBJ2-2; 11 bases map to TRBD2. This TCR was sampled from a woman under 40 with Graves disease. Specimen: peripheral blood mononuclear cells (PBMCs), collected at new diagnosis, from a patient treated with antithyroid drugs. This CDR3 reads CASSFELAGVGADTGELFF. DNA for the CDR3: TGTGCCAGCAGTTTTGAACTAGCGGGAGTGGGGGCGGACACCGGGGAGCTGTTTTTT.